This T cell receptor (beta chain) was sequenced for a study of human T cells and chemical hapten exposure. The time point: pre-sensitization, week 0. Treatment given: therapeutic diphenylcyclopropenone sensitization with weekly scalp DPC. Blood sampling occurred before each patch-test application. TCRdb ran MiXCR on the RACE reads and lists one entry per CDR3 protein. Of about 51,000 distinct CDR3 sequences in the sample, 9.4% are singletons; the top ten hold 11% to 15%. The CDR3 has 16 residues. The V end was cut by 5 bases, the J end by 5 bases, with 19 bases between. Germline CDR1 SGHVS, CDR2 FQNEAQ.

This material consisted of whole blood, taken in connection with sensitization to the hapten diphenylcyclopropenone (DPC). V gene TRBV7-8 combines with J gene TRBJ1-5; tentatively, D is TRBD1 (6 bases). This TCR derives from a woman aged 40 to 50 with alopecia areata. Some clones in this sample may be carry-over from other donors' samples. The CDR3 protein is CASSGGGFGGYQPQHF. CDR3 nucleotides: TGTGCCAGCAGCGGAGGAGGCTTTGGGGGCTATCAGCCCCAGCATTTT.